The T cell receptor (beta chain) described here comes from a study of shared clonotypes between healthy human individuals. From germline, CDR1 is SGHTA and CDR2 FQGNSA. Trimming pared 2 bases from V and 5 bases from J, leaving 9 bases between. The CDR3 has 13 amino acids. Sequencing was performed with immunoSEQ multiplex PCR; in TCRdb, only in-frame clones are kept and a portion is missing. The sample consists of about 2.4 million clones, roughly 93% of them appearing once. Sequenced sample: naive CD4+ T cells from PBMCs. Subset: CD45RA+ positively selected. The chain joins TRBV7-2 to TRBJ2-5; D is unresolved. The sequence derives from a man aged 18 to 29 in good health. Some clones in this sample may be carry-over from other donors' samples. The CDR3 protein is CASSLMGWETQYF. The CDR3, as DNA: TGTGCCAGCAGCTTAATGGGTTGGGAGACCCAGTACTTC.